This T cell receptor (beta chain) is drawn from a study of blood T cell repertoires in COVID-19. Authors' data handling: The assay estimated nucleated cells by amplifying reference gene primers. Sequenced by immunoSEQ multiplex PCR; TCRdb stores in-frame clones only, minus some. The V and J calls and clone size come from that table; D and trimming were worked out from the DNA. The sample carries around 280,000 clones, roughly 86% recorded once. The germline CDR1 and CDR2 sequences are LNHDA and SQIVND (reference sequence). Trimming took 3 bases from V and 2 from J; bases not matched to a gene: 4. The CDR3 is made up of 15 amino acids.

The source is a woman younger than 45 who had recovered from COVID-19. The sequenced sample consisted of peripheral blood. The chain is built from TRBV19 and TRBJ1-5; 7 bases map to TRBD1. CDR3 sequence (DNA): TGTGCCAGTAGTATCTCCGGACAGGGCAATCAGCCCCAGCATTTT. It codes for CASSISGQGNQPQHF.